This T cell receptor (beta chain) is from a study of PD-L1 blockade in urothelial cancer. Study overall: Male patients with bladder-origin urothelial cancer numbered about 90% of the 29. Analysis of blood occurred 3 weeks (second dose) and 6 weeks after treatment start.

The germline V gene has CDR1 LGHNA and CDR2 YSLEER. This CDR3 comprises 16 residues. Trimming took 0 bases from V and 7 from J, leaving 18 bases between them. This clone was detected only a few times. Some clones are missing from TCRdb's copy, which holds only in-frame ones; the method was immunoSEQ multiplex PCR. The profile shows approximately 32,000 clones, roughly 87% of them singletons. The receptor comes from a man aged 65 to 85 with urothelial cancer. This chain joins TRBV4-3 and TRBJ1-2; D call uncertain. Here the sequenced sample was PBMCs, taken around atezolizumab (anti-PD-L1) treatment. The CDR3 DNA follows: TGCGCCAGCAGCCAAGAAGTCCAGGCTCGCACCCGTGGCTACACCTTC. Encoded protein: CASSQEVQARTRGYTF.